These T cell receptor beta chains were read from a single sample in a study of TIL therapy for anti-PD-1-resistant metastatic lung cancer. The method was immunoSEQ multiplex PCR; TCRdb's version includes in-frame clones alone and lacks a portion of them. This table holds about 32,000 clones, 74% found once. Material: blood, obtained at baseline. These receptors all stem from a woman aged 30 to 85 with non-small cell lung cancer. The CDR3 runs from the conserved cysteine through the conserved F or W. D genes are given only for firm matches. Clone size is not always given. Where it is, it says once, few, many or a class for expanded clones.

TRBJ2-7	NA	TRBV30	NA	CAWSRDSPYEQYF	TGTGCCTGGAGTCGGGACTCTCCCTACGAGCAGTACTTC
TRBJ2-1	NA	TRBV4-1	TRBD2	CASSQPRALAGVDEQFF	TGCGCCAGCAGCCAACCCCGAGCACTAGCGGGAGTAGATGAGCAGTTCTTC
TRBJ2-6	NA	TRBV6-4	NA	CASSETGLGSGANVLTF	TGTGCCAGCAGTGAAACCGGACTCGGCTCTGGGGCCAACGTCCTGACTTTC
TRBJ2-3	NA	TRBV6-6	NA	CASTGSGADTQYF	TGTGCCAGCACCGGGAGTGGGGCAGATACGCAGTATTTT
TRBJ1-5	NA	TRBV27	NA	CASRGERGGQPQHF	TGTGCCAGCAGAGGCGAGCGGGGTGGTCAGCCCCAGCATTTT
TRBJ2-3	once	TRBV7-2	NA	CASSFPWADTQYF	TGTGCCAGCAGCTTCCCGTGGGCAGATACGCAGTATTTT
TRBJ2-5	NA	TRBV7-9	NA	CASSLASGLAETQYF	TGTGCCAGCAGCTTGGCCTCGGGCCTCGCAGAGACCCAGTACTTC
TRBJ2-5	NA	TRBV10-2	NA	CASSEGSTQYF	TGCGCCAGCAGTGAAGGGTCGACCCAGTACTTC
TRBJ2-3	NA	TRBV30	NA	CAWSAELTDTQYF	TGTGCCTGGAGTGCCGAACTCACAGATACGCAGTATTTT
TRBJ1-3	few	TRBV10-3	NA	CAVRAASGNTIYF	TGTGCCGTGAGGGCAGCCTCTGGAAACACCATATATTTT
TRBJ2-1	NA	TRBV9	NA	CASSVFADWRYDNEQFF	TGTGCCAGCAGCGTATTCGCGGACTGGCGATACGACAATGAGCAGTTCTTC
TRBJ1-2	NA	TRBV18	NA	CASSPMRSYYGYTF	TGTGCCAGCTCACCAATGAGGTCCTACTATGGCTACACCTTC
TRBJ2-1	few	TRBV6-5	NA	CASSLGSSYNEQFF	TGTGCCAGCAGCCTAGGGAGCTCCTACAATGAGCAGTTCTTC
TRBJ2-3	once	TRBV25-1	NA	CASSEGISWITTTDTQYF	TGTGCCAGCAGTGAAGGGATAAGTTGGATAACCACCACAGATACGCAGTATTTT
TRBJ2-1	NA	TRBV9	TRBD2	CASSARRLAGDNEQFF	TGTGCCAGCAGCGCCCGTAGACTAGCGGGAGACAATGAGCAGTTCTTC
TRBJ2-7	NA	TRBV6-5	NA	CASSYNQVRYEQYF	TGTGCCAGCAGTTATAATCAGGTCCGTTACGAGCAGTACTTC
TRBJ2-5	NA	TRBV27	TRBD2	CASSGPAPGTRYQETQYF	TGTGCCAGCAGTGGTCCCGCACCAGGGACTAGGTATCAAGAGACCCAGTACTTC
TRBJ2-3	few	TRBV7-9	TRBD2	CASSRRGGLGTDTQYF	TGTGCCAGCAGCCGTCGGGGAGGGTTAGGCACAGATACGCAGTATTTT
TRBJ2-5	NA	TRBV4-2	TRBD2	CASSQQTSVETQYF	TGTGCCAGCAGCCAGCAAACTAGCGTGGAGACCCAGTACTTC
TRBJ2-1	NA	TRBV5-6	NA	CASSLGFRREASYNEQFF	TGTGCCAGCAGCTTGGGCTTTCGGCGCGAGGCCTCCTACAATGAGCAGTTCTTC
TRBJ2-7	NA	TRBV4-1	TRBD2	CASSQTPGTSSYEQYF	TGCGCCAGCAGCCAAACCCCCGGGACTAGCTCCTACGAGCAGTACTTC
TRBJ2-7	NA	TRBV27	NA	CASSFASSSHEQYF	TGTGCCAGCAGTTTCGCCTCTAGCTCCCACGAGCAGTACTTC
TRBJ1-5	once	TRBV11-2	TRBD1	CASSLDTGVGQPQHF	TGTGCCAGCAGCTTAGACACAGGGGTAGGGCAGCCCCAGCATTTT
TRBJ2-2	NA	TRBV28	TRBD1	CASHQGASGELFF	TGTGCCAGCCACCAGGGGGCCTCCGGGGAGCTGTTTTTT
TRBJ2-1	NA	TRBV30	NA	CAWSLGTWGKFF	TGTGCCTGGAGTCTCGGGACCTGGGGGAAGTTCTTC
TRBJ2-1	NA	TRBV18	NA	CASSRGAYNEQFF	TGTGCCAGCTCCCGGGGTGCCTACAATGAGCAGTTCTTC
TRBJ1-3	NA	TRBV7-2	TRBD1	CASSLTTGIDTIYF	TGTGCCAGCAGCCTAACGACAGGGATAGACACCATATATTTT
TRBJ2-3	NA	TRBV7-9	NA	CASGPGLTTMDTQYF	TGTGCCAGCGGCCCAGGGCTAACAACTATGGATACGCAGTATTTT
TRBJ2-5	NA	TRBV4-1	NA	CASSPRGLEETQYF	TGCGCCAGCAGCCCGCGGGGACTGGAAGAGACCCAGTACTTC
TRBJ1-3	NA	TRBV5-4	NA	CASSLGDGRGRGNTIYF	TGTGCCAGCAGCTTGGGGGATGGTCGGGGGCGAGGAAACACCATATATTTT
TRBJ1-2	NA	TRBV29-1	TRBD1	CSAKLGQGSYGYTF	TGCAGCGCCAAACTCGGACAGGGGTCCTATGGCTACACCTTC
TRBJ2-5	NA	TRBV25-1	TRBD1	CASSAPDRALSPQYF	TGTGCCAGCAGTGCTCCAGACAGGGCCCTTTCGCCCCAGTACTTC
TRBJ1-2	NA	TRBV4-2	TRBD1	CASSQDTGQGKGYTF	TGTGCCAGCAGCCAGGATACGGGACAGGGAAAAGGCTACACCTTC
TRBJ2-2	NA	TRBV30	NA	CAWSRGPGTGELFF	TGTGCCTGGAGTAGAGGGCCTGGCACCGGGGAGCTGTTTTTT
TRBJ2-1	NA	TRBV14	NA	CASSQTYSDSRPYNEQFF	TGTGCCAGCAGCCAAACTTACAGCGACAGTCGACCCTACAATGAGCAGTTCTTC
TRBJ2-7	once	TRBV6-1	TRBD2	CASSPLAGGPYEQYF	TGTGCCAGCAGTCCCCTAGCGGGAGGCCCCTACGAGCAGTACTTC
TRBJ1-5	NA	TRBV2	NA	CASSAQSTYSNQPQHF	TGTGCCAGCAGCGCACAGAGCACCTATAGCAATCAGCCCCAGCATTTT
TRBJ2-3	NA	TRBV5-1	TRBD2	CASSPVPSGSGDTQYF	TGCGCCAGCAGCCCCGTGCCTAGCGGGAGTGGAGATACGCAGTATTTT
TRBJ1-1	few	TRBV18	NA	CASGGDQNTEAFF	TGTGCGAGTGGCGGGGATCAGAACACTGAAGCTTTCTTT
TRBJ2-1	NA	TRBV5-1	NA	CASSVDRRGNEQFF	TGCGCCAGCAGCGTCGACAGGCGGGGCAATGAGCAGTTCTTC
TRBJ2-3	once	TRBV5-5	TRBD2	CASSLGGTSGTDTQYF	TGTGCCAGCAGCTTGGGGGGGACTAGCGGCACAGATACGCAGTATTTT
TRBJ2-7	NA	TRBV27	TRBD2	CASSLRGAPSGGSYEQYF	TGTGCCAGCAGTTTAAGGGGGGCACCTAGCGGGGGCTCCTACGAGCAGTACTTC
TRBJ2-7	NA	TRBV10-2	NA	CASRPQGTYEQYF	TGCGCCAGCAGACCCCAGGGGACCTACGAGCAGTACTTC
TRBJ1-4	NA	TRBV19	NA	CASSIPQAGGEKLFF	TGTGCCAGTAGTATACCCCAGGCCGGCGGTGAAAAACTGTTTTTT
TRBJ2-7	NA	TRBV9	TRBD2	CASSVGLADYEQYF	TGTGCCAGCAGCGTAGGGCTAGCGGACTACGAGCAGTACTTC
TRBJ2-1	few	TRBV10-3	TRBD2	CAISPKGTSGYNEQFF	TGTGCCATCAGTCCCAAGGGTACTAGCGGATACAATGAGCAGTTCTTC
TRBJ1-5	once	TRBV27	NA	CASSLLASNQPQHF	TGTGCCAGCAGTTTATTGGCCAGCAATCAGCCCCAGCATTTT
TRBJ2-1	NA	TRBV9	TRBD2	CASSVATAGGPNNEQFF	TGTGCCAGCAGCGTAGCTACGGCGGGAGGGCCAAACAATGAGCAGTTCTTC
TRBJ2-2	NA	TRBV18	NA	CASSPRNVDTGELFF	TGTGCCAGCTCACCACGTAATGTTGACACCGGGGAGCTGTTTTTT
TRBJ1-5	NA	TRBV19	TRBD1	CASSDLTGGRHQPQHF	TGTGCCAGTAGTGACCTTACAGGGGGCCGTCATCAGCCCCAGCATTTT
TRBJ2-2	NA	TRBV25-1	NA	CATRAFGLDTGELFF	TGTGCCACGAGAGCCTTTGGGCTAGACACCGGGGAGCTGTTTTTT
TRBJ1-4	NA	TRBV2	NA	CASRKTHTTNEKLFF	TGTGCCAGCAGAAAGACACACACAACTAATGAAAAACTGTTTTTT
TRBJ2-1	NA	TRBV6-5	NA	CASSYGDPSYNEQFF	TGTGCCAGCAGTTACGGGGACCCTTCCTACAATGAGCAGTTCTTC
TRBJ2-7	NA	TRBV7-9	NA	CASSPHGPYEQYF	TGTGCCAGCAGCCCCCACGGGCCCTACGAGCAGTACTTC
TRBJ2-2	once	TRBV2	NA	CASIGQGGPGELFF	TGTGCCAGCATAGGTCAGGGAGGTCCCGGGGAGCTGTTTTTT
TRBJ2-3	NA	TRBV6-5	TRBD2	CASSYGASGSTDTQYF	TGTGCCAGCAGTTACGGCGCGAGCGGGAGTACAGATACGCAGTATTTT
TRBJ1-2	NA	TRBV25-1	NA	CASSGHIANYGYTF	TGTGCCAGCAGTGGGCACATCGCTAACTATGGCTACACCTTC
TRBJ2-1	NA	TRBV7-9	NA	CASSRQVGTVGVYNEQFF	TGTGCCAGCAGCCGACAGGTCGGTACCGTAGGAGTGTACAATGAGCAGTTCTTC
TRBJ2-1	NA	TRBV7-2	TRBD1	CASSLRGTGPRGEQFF	TGTGCCAGCAGCTTAAGAGGGACAGGTCCAAGGGGTGAGCAGTTCTTC